A selection of T cell receptor beta chains follows, all from one sample in a study of blood T cell repertoires in COVID-19. Assay: immunoSEQ multiplex PCR; the TCRdb copy retains only in-frame clones and omits some. The profile shows tens of thousands of clones, roughly four fifths of them singletons. The sequenced sample consisted of peripheral blood. The receptors stem from a woman aged 65 to 85 with acute or convalescent COVID-19. Both conserved end residues are part of each CDR3. The D gene is left open where the match is weak. Part of the rows lack a size; the others show once, few, many or a class for expanded clones.

v_call	d_call	j_call	clone_size	cdr3_nt	cdr3_aa
TRBV27	-	TRBJ1-5	once	TGTGCCAGCAGCGCTTCCTTCGACAGATATAGCAATCAGCCCCAGCATTTT	CASSASFDRYSNQPQHF
TRBV7-6	TRBD1	TRBJ2-2	-	TGTGCCAGCAGCTTGGGACAGGAAGTCACCGGGGAGCTGTTTTTT	CASSLGQEVTGELFF
TRBV30	TRBD1	TRBJ2-1	few	TGTGCCTGGAGTAGGACAGGGCGAGTTTACAATGAGCAGTTCTTC	CAWSRTGRVYNEQFF
TRBV30	TRBD1	TRBJ1-1	-	TGTGCCTGGAGTCGGACAGGGAGGGAAGCTTTCTTT	CAWSRTGREAFF
TRBV19	-	TRBJ2-7	-	TGTGCCAGTCAGGGGGGCCTCTCCTACGAGCAGTACTTC	CASQGGLSYEQYF
TRBV2	-	TRBJ1-2	-	TGTGCCAGCAGTGAAGCGGGGCTACGGAGTTTC	CASSEAGLRSF
TRBV20-1	-	TRBJ1-1	once	TGCAGTGTTTCAGGGAATGGTGAAGCTTTCTTT	CSVSGNGEAFF
TRBV30	-	TRBJ2-7	-	TGTGCCTGGAGTACCCGACTGTCGGGGGAGCAGTACTTC	CAWSTRLSGEQYF
TRBV28	-	TRBJ2-1	-	TGTGCCACCTTAGGGGGGGACAATGAGCAGTTCTTC	CATLGGDNEQFF
TRBV6-2/TRBV6-3	TRBD1	TRBJ1-2	-	TGTGCCAGCAGTTCGGGACAGGGGAATGATGGCTACACCTTC	CASSSGQGNDGYTF
TRBV4-2	-	TRBJ1-4	-	TGTGCCAGCAGCCAAGAGGCAGTTGGAAAACTGTTTTTT	CASSQEAVGKLFF
TRBV19	-	TRBJ1-5	-	TGTGCCAGTAGTATCCTACAGGGAATCGGCAATCAGCCCCAGCATTTT	CASSILQGIGNQPQHF
TRBV30	TRBD2	TRBJ2-2	-	TGTGCCTGGAGTGGTAGCGGGAGGGGCACCGGGGAGCTGTTTTTT	CAWSGSGRGTGELFF
TRBV2	TRBD2	TRBJ2-3	-	TGTGCCAGCAATCCTAGCGGGTACACAGATACGCAGTATTTT	CASNPSGYTDTQYF
TRBV4-1	-	TRBJ2-7	-	TGCGCCAGCATTGGGCCCGAGCAGTACTTC	CASIGPEQYF
TRBV30	TRBD2	TRBJ2-3	-	TGTGCCTGGAAAGTTCCGGGGGGGGATACGCAGTATTTT	CAWKVPGGDTQYF
TRBV7-6	TRBD2	TRBJ2-1	-	TGTGCCAGCAGCTCTACCGCCGGGGGGTCCTACAATGAGCAGTTCTTC	CASSSTAGGSYNEQFF
TRBV5-6	TRBD2	TRBJ2-1	-	TGTGCCAGCAGCTTGTATGGGACTACCTACAATGAGCAGTTCTTC	CASSLYGTTYNEQFF
TRBV4-3	-	TRBJ2-7	many	TGCGCCAGCAGCCAAGATTGGGGGCCCTACGAGCAGTACTTC	CASSQDWGPYEQYF
TRBV3-1/TRBV3-2	TRBD2	TRBJ2-1	-	TGTGCCAGCGCTGCGACTAGCGGGAGCAATGAGCAGTTCTTC	CASAATSGSNEQFF
TRBV10-1	-	TRBJ2-2	-	TGCGCCAGCAGCGACGAGGGACTGGTCGAAGAGAACACCGGGGAGCTGTTTTTT	CASSDEGLVEENTGELFF
TRBV11-2	-	TRBJ2-7	-	TGTGCCAGCAGCTTAATAGGGGGAGAGCAGTACTTC	CASSLIGGEQYF
TRBV7-6	TRBD1	TRBJ1-5	once	TGTGCCAGCAGCTTAGCAGGGGGCCCTAGCAATCAGCCCCAGCATTTT	CASSLAGGPSNQPQHF